A single sample is the source of the 30 T cell receptor beta chains below, sequenced in a study of T cell changes during pregnancy in multiple sclerosis. Method: immunoSEQ multiplex PCR; TCRdb's copy keeps in-frame clones and lacks some. The sample holds approximately 44,000 clones, 75% to 95% seen once. Sequencing used CD4+ T cells from peripheral blood mononuclear cells, obtained before pregnancy. These receptors originate from a female donor with multiple sclerosis, enrolled in a pregnancy study.

The CDR3 reads CASSGSPGGSYEQYF. The CDR3 region has the DNA TGTGCCAGCAGCGGGTCCCCTGGGGGGTCCTACGAGCAGTACTTC. The chain joins TRBV9 to TRBJ2-7; maybe TRBD2 (6 bases). There are 15 residues in the CDR3. Trimming pared 3 bases from V and 1 base from J, leaving 14 bases between. Germline assignment: CDR1 SGDLS and CDR2 YYNGEE.

The chain carries TRBV2 and TRBJ1-2; 7 bases match TRBD1. The V gene end was trimmed by 1 base and the J gene end by 4 bases; junction bases not matched to a gene: 6. The CDR3 totals 15 residues. Germline CDR1 SNHLY, CDR2 FYNNEI. CDR3 sequence reads: CASSEGTGVIYGYTF. Written as DNA, the CDR3 is TGTGCCAGCAGTGAAGGTACAGGGGTCATCTATGGCTACACCTTC.

The chain is built from TRBV9 and TRBJ2-3; 7 bases map to TRBD2. Germline CDR1 and CDR2: SGDLS and YYNGEE. CDR3 length: 15 residues. Unmatched junction bases numbered 3, after V lost 0 bases and J lost 2 bases. The CDR3 loop reads CASSVAAGYTDTQYF. The CDR3 DNA follows: TGTGCCAGCAGCGTAGCAGCGGGATACACAGATACGCAGTATTTT.

The chain couples TRBV9 to TRBJ2-2, with TRBD2 matching 10 bases. V lost 6 bases to trimming and J lost 3 bases; unmatched junction nucleotides: 5. Germline values: CDR1 SGDLS, CDR2 YYNGEE. This CDR3 region has 15 residues. CDR3 nucleotide sequence: TGTGCCAGCACTCATCTAGCGGGGGACACCGGGGAGCTGTTTTTT. It yields the protein CASTHLAGDTGELFF. The full variable domain, with the rest looked up from reference TRBV9 and TRBJ2-2, is DSGVTQTPKHLITATGQRVTLRCSPRSGDLSVYWYQQSLDQGLQFLIQYYNGEERAKGNILERFSAQQFPDLHSELNLSSLELGDSALYFCASTHLAGDTGELFFGEGSRLTVL.

This chain connects TRBV19 to TRBJ2-7, with D possibly matching TRBD2 (6 bases). The germline V gene has CDR1 LNHDA and CDR2 SQIVND (reference sequence). The CDR3 length is 12 residues. V was clipped by 9 bases and J by 0 bases, with 9 bases between them. The CDR3 spells CARGDFSYEQYF. CDR3 nucleotides: TGTGCCAGAGGGGACTTCTCCTACGAGCAGTACTTC.

The V call is TRBV14, the J call TRBJ2-2; 7 nucleotides match TRBD1. J lost 7 bases, V lost 2 bases, and 7 bases had no gene match. Germline-derived CDR1 and CDR2 are SGHDN and FVKESK. The CDR3 length is 15 residues. This chain's CDR3 is CASSQLDRAGGELFF. CDR3 sequence (DNA): TGTGCCAGCAGCCAACTTGACAGGGCAGGCGGGGAGCTGTTTTTT. The whole variable domain, remainder taken from reference TRBV14 and TRBJ2-2, is EAGVTQFPSHSVIEKGQTVTLRCDPISGHDNLYWYRRVMGKEIKFLLHFVKESKQDESGMPNNRFLAERTGGTYSTLKVQPAELEDSGVYFCASSQLDRAGGELFFGEGSRLTVL.

The J gene is TRBJ2-1, the V gene TRBV5-1, with TRBD2 matching 11 bases. V shed 4 bases and J 8 bases; nucleotides not matched to a gene: 5. Germline V gene lookup returns CDR1 SGHRS and CDR2 YFSETQ. This CDR3 region has 14 residues. DNA of the CDR3: TGCGCCAGCAGCCCCTTAGCGGGAGGGGATGAGCAGTTCTTC. Protein: CASSPLAGGDEQFF.

The V call is TRBV30, the J call TRBJ2-5; TRBD1 aligns across 7 bases. From germline, CDR1 is GTSNPN and CDR2 SVGIG (reference sequence). The CDR3 covers 14 residues. With V trimmed by 0 bases and J by 1 base, 2 bases remained unmatched. CDR3 sequence: CAWSVQGSQETQYF. The CDR3 bases are TGTGCCTGGAGTGTACAGGGGTCCCAAGAGACCCAGTACTTC.

The chain links TRBV7-8 to TRBJ2-1; D perhaps matches TRBD1 (5 bases). The CDR3 spans 16 residues. Trimming removed 0 bases at V and 6 bases at J, with 15 bases between. Germline V gene data show CDR1 as SGHVS and CDR2 as FQNEAQ. Here the CDR3 DNA reads TGTGCCAGCAGCTTAGCTCTGGGGCAGGGAATCAATGAGCAGTTCTTC. Translating it yields CASSLALGQGINEQFF.

The chain carries TRBV19 and TRBJ1-1, with TRBD1 matching 8 bases. There are 13 residues in the CDR3. V shed 5 bases and J 4 bases; nucleotides not matched to a gene: 3. CDR1 is LNHDA and CDR2 is SQIVND in the germline V gene (reference sequence). The DNA for the CDR3 is TGTGCCAGTAGTTTTACAGGGGGCACTGAAGCTTTCTTT. Translation gives CASSFTGGTEAFF. Combining the CDR3 with reference TRBV19 and TRBJ1-1 gives the whole variable domain DGGITQSPKYLFRKEGQNVTLSCEQNLNHDAMYWYRQDPGQGLRLIYYSQIVNDFQKGDIAEGYSVSREKKESFPLTVTSAQKNPTAFYLCASSFTGGTEAFFGQGTRLTVV.

The chain joins TRBV5-5 to TRBJ2-7; D gene unclear. From germline, CDR1 is SGHKS and CDR2 YYEKEE (reference sequence). V was cut by 3 bases and J by 2 bases, with 12 bases left in between. CDR3 size: 14 residues. DNA of the CDR3: TGTGCCAGCAGCTCCTATTTCCAAACCTACGAGCAGTACTTC. This sequence encodes CASSSYFQTYEQYF.

V gene TRBV2 combines with J gene TRBJ2-7; D may be TRBD1 (5 bases). This CDR3 has 14 amino acids. Germline assignment: CDR1 SNHLY and CDR2 FYNNEI. The germline V and J ends were trimmed by 6 bases and 5 bases, with 17 bases remaining between them. The CDR3 DNA follows: TGTGCCAGCAGCTCTTTGTCAGGGTACCACGAGCAGTACTTC. This encodes CASSSLSGYHEQYF.

The chain carries TRBV5-1 and TRBJ1-1; 7 bases agree with TRBD1. Germline V gene sequence: CDR1 SGHRS, CDR2 YFSETQ. Trimming at V came to 2 bases and at J to 5 bases, leaving 9 bases not matched to a gene. The CDR3 sequence is 15 residues long. Here the CDR3 DNA reads TGCGCCAGCAGCTTTCAGGGGGTGGGGGGTACTGAAGCTTTCTTT. This translates into CASSFQGVGGTEAFF.

This clone was recorded once. The chain is built from TRBV29-1 and TRBJ1-2; D may be TRBD1 (5 bases). This CDR3 spans 17 amino acids. V was cut by 6 bases and J by 6 bases, with 29 bases left in between. In germline, CDR1 is SQVTM, CDR2 ANQGSEA. CDR3 sequence: CSVGRTREWSAEDGYTF. The CDR3 DNA reads as TGCAGCGTCGGCCGGACACGGGAGTGGTCGGCCGAAGATGGCTACACCTTC.

V is TRBV7-9 and J is TRBJ1-3; D is unresolved. Germline assignment: CDR1 SEHNR and CDR2 FQNEAQ (reference sequence). The V end was cut by 5 bases, the J end by 4 bases, with 12 bases between. The CDR3 is 14 residues long. CDR3 DNA sequence: TGTGCCAGCAGCACTATCGGGGTGGGAAACACCATATATTTT. Translation: CASSTIGVGNTIYF.

The V gene is TRBV28, the J gene TRBJ1-4, with a possible D match to TRBD1 (5 bases). Trimming cost V 3 bases and J 8 bases, with 22 bases left between them. This CDR3 is built from 17 residues. Germline V gives CDR1 MDHEN, CDR2 SYDVKM. The DNA for the CDR3 is TGTGCCAGCAGTTTGTCGGCAGGGTGGGGACTAATCGAAAAACTGTTTTTT. Amino acid sequence: CASSLSAGWGLIEKLFF.

This clone was counted a single time. The CDR3 sequence is CASSGGTSEQTYEQYF. DNA of the CDR3: TGCGCCAGCAGCGGCGGGACTAGCGAACAGACCTACGAGCAGTACTTC. This chain uses TRBV5-1 with TRBJ2-7; 10 bases are shared with TRBD2. There are 16 residues in the CDR3. The V and J ends lost 4 bases and 2 bases, in that order; junction bases with no gene match: 9. In germline, CDR1 is SGHRS, CDR2 YFSETQ.

The chain couples TRBV4-1 to TRBJ1-4; 8 positions match TRBD1. The J segment lost 6 bases and the V segment lost 3 bases, leaving 6 bases of the junction unmatched. This CDR3 contains 15 residues. Germline V gene sequence: CDR1 MGHRA, CDR2 YSYEKL. Here the CDR3 DNA reads TGCGCCAGCAGCCAGGACAGGGAGGGGTATGAAAAACTGTTTTTT. Translation gives CASSQDREGYEKLFF.

For the CDR3, the DNA is TGCGCCAGCAGCTTGGACAGGGGGTGGAGCGGAGCTTTCTTT. It translates to CASSLDRGWSGAFF. The gene calls are TRBV5-1 and TRBJ1-1; 8 nucleotides line up with TRBD1. This CDR3 spans 14 amino acids. Germline CDR1 is SGHRS and CDR2 is YFSETQ. V lost 0 bases and J lost 10; bases outside the gene matches: 8. The complete variable domain, with remaining parts taken from reference TRBV5-1 and TRBJ1-1, reads KAGVTQTPRYLIKTRGQQVTLSCSPISGHRSVSWYQQTPGQGLQFLFEYFSETQRNKGNFPGRFSGRQFSNSRSEMNVSTLELGDSALYLCASSLDRGWSGAFFGQGTRLTVV.

The rearrangement links TRBV21-1 to TRBJ2-1; TRBD2 is the table's D call, not checked against the DNA. TRBV21-1 is a pseudogene segment. The CDR3 has 19 amino acids. CDR3 sequence (DNA): TGTGCCAGCAGCAAAGCGCCCATAACCGGGACTATAAGACACAATGAGCAGTTCTTC. Residues: CASSKAPITGTIRHNEQFF.

V usage is TRBV2 and J usage is TRBJ2-1; D might be TRBD2 (8 bases). The CDR3 covers 15 residues. The V gene lost 6 bases and the J gene lost 7 bases, with 19 bases spanning the gap. Germline V gene sequence: CDR1 SNHLY, CDR2 FYNNEI. CDR3: CASRPGRGLLNEQFF. The CDR3, as DNA: TGTGCCAGCAGGCCCGGGAGGGGGCTTTTGAATGAGCAGTTCTTC. The whole variable domain, remainder taken from reference TRBV2 and TRBJ2-1, is EPEVTQTPSHQVTQMGQEVILRCVPISNHLYFYWYRQILGQKVEFLVSFYNNEISEKSEIFDDQFSVERPDGSNFTLKIRSTKLEDSAMYFCASRPGRGLLNEQFFGPGTRLTVL.

The genes are TRBV14 and TRBJ2-5; the D is unclear. The germline CDR1 and CDR2 sequences are SGHDN and FVKESK. This CDR3 contains 16 residues. V lost 0 bases and J 5 bases, leaving 16 bases between the germline ends. The CDR3 DNA sequence: TGTGCCAGCAGCCAAGAAGAGATAGTTTCTTGGGAGACCCAGTACTTC. Protein product: CASSQEEIVSWETQYF. Supplemented by reference TRBV14 and TRBJ2-5, the full variable domain reads EAGVTQFPSHSVIEKGQTVTLRCDPISGHDNLYWYRRVMGKEIKFLLHFVKESKQDESGMPNNRFLAERTGGTYSTLKVQPAELEDSGVYFCASSQEEIVSWETQYFGPGTRLLVL.

The chain carries TRBV19 and TRBJ2-2, with TRBD1 matching over 7 bases. The CDR3 totals 16 residues. Germline CDR1 reads LNHDA; CDR2 reads SQIVND (reference sequence). Unmatched junction bases numbered 11, after V lost 4 bases and J lost 6 bases. For the CDR3, the DNA is TGTGCCAGTAGTAAAAACAGGGGCGTTCGGGCCGGGGAGCTGTTTTTT. Its translation is CASSKNRGVRAGELFF.

The V call is TRBV7-9, the J call TRBJ2-5; 12 positions agree with TRBD1. Trimming removed 1 base from V and 5 bases from J; junction bases left unmatched: 2. Germline CDR1 reads SEHNR; CDR2 reads FQNEAQ (reference sequence). This CDR3 comprises 15 residues. DNA for the CDR3: TGTGCCAGCAGCTTAGGGGGACAGGGGGCGGAGACCCAGTACTTC. Translating gives CASSLGGQGAETQYF.

The CDR3 coding sequence is TGCGCCAGCAGCTTTAGAGACACAGATACGCAGTATTTT. Translated, it gives CASSFRDTDTQYF. The genes are TRBV5-1 and TRBJ2-3, with D unresolved. Looked up from germline, CDR1 is SGHRS and CDR2 is YFSETQ. This CDR3 region has 13 residues. The ends were cut back, 2 bases at V and 2 bases at J, with 6 bases in the middle.

This chain connects TRBV5-1 to TRBJ1-2; the D gene is possibly TRBD1 (6 bases). The germline CDR1 and CDR2 sequences are SGHRS and YFSETQ. The CDR3 sequence is 12 residues long. V dropped 1 base and J dropped 8 bases, with 9 bases sitting between them. This chain's CDR3 is CASSLKGDGYTF. DNA for the CDR3: TGCGCCAGCAGCTTGAAGGGGGACGGCTACACCTTC.

The chain couples TRBV29-1 to TRBJ1-2, with 7 bases identical to TRBD1. The germline V gene encodes CDR1 SQVTM and CDR2 ANQGSEA. The CDR3 spans 14 residues. The V gene end was trimmed by 3 bases and the J gene end by 1 base; junction bases not matched to a gene: 5. The CDR3 protein is CSVDAGQINYGYTF. The CDR3 DNA reads TGCAGCGTTGATGCGGGACAGATTAACTATGGCTACACCTTC.

J is TRBJ2-3 and V is TRBV9, with TRBD2 matching over 8 bases. In germline, CDR1 is SGDLS, CDR2 YYNGEE. The CDR3 has 16 residues. Losses at the gene ends were 5 bases for V and 2 bases for J; bases not matched to a gene: 10. This CDR3 is CASSRGSSGTTDTQYF. The CDR3 DNA follows: TGTGCCAGCAGTAGGGGGAGTAGCGGGACCACAGATACGCAGTATTTT. The entire variable domain, with the rest obtained from reference TRBV9 and TRBJ2-3, is as follows: DSGVTQTPKHLITATGQRVTLRCSPRSGDLSVYWYQQSLDQGLQFLIQYYNGEERAKGNILERFSAQQFPDLHSELNLSSLELGDSALYFCASSRGSSGTTDTQYFGPGTRLTVL.

The chain couples TRBV19 to TRBJ2-2, with 10 bases aligning to TRBD1. The CDR3 has 15 amino acids. The V gene's germline CDR1 is LNHDA and CDR2 SQIVND (reference sequence). The V segment lost 5 bases and the J segment 4 bases; nucleotides outside the gene matches: 4. This CDR3 is CASSRRTGGTGELFF. The DNA of the CDR3 is TGTGCCAGTAGTCGCCGGACAGGGGGCACCGGGGAGCTGTTTTTT.

This CDR3 reads CSVYPGLRFGTDTQYF. The CDR3 bases are TGCAGCGTTTATCCGGGACTCCGATTCGGCACAGATACGCAGTATTTT. This rearrangement joins TRBV29-1 to TRBJ2-3, with D possibly being TRBD2 (6 bases). V lost 5 bases and J 1 base, leaving 19 bases between the germline ends. CDR1 and CDR2 (germline): SQVTM, ANQGSEA. The CDR3 length is 16 residues.